This entry features one T cell receptor (beta chain) sequence. The data belong to a study of T cells in Graves' hyperthyroidism and ophthalmopathy. Exclusion of a patient resulted from uncontrolled infection, other autoimmune disease, pregnancy or lactation. Per the germline V gene, CDR1 is SQVTM and CDR2 is ANQGSEA. The CDR3 spans 13 residues. The V and J ends lost 2 bases and 8 bases respectively, with 15 bases between them. Regions amplified from RNA transcripts were the TCR beta CDR3 regions. First-round RT-PCR targeting the TCR CDR3 was performed with the HTBI primer set. TCRdb reprocessed the multiplex PCR reads via MiXCR and lists one record per CDR3 protein. Of 800,000 or so distinct CDR3 sequences listed, more than 30% are singletons.

This receptor was taken from a man younger than 35 with Graves' hyperthyroidism. Sequencing was carried out using blood. This chain uses TRBV29-1 with TRBJ1-2; D is ambiguous. The CDR3 DNA reads as TGCAGCGTTGAACGCGGGCGGGCTAAGGGCTACACCTTC. It yields the protein CSVERGRAKGYTF.